This is a list of T cell receptor beta chains from one sample in a study of blood T cells in healthy people across ages. From the 5' RACE reads, TCRdb called clonotypes with MiXCR, one entry per CDR3 protein. The table has over 1,300,000 distinct CDR3 sequences, approximately 59% seen once. The source material was blood. All receptors derive from a man aged 18 to 35 in good health. CDR3s include the opening cysteine and the closing phenylalanine or tryptophan. A D gene is named only where the DNA matches it firmly. Only some rows state a clone size, as once, few, many or a class for expanded clones.

D gene,clone size,J gene,V gene,CDR3 protein,CDR3 DNA
TRBD1,.,TRBJ2-3,TRBV3-1,CASSPIGTGADTQYF,TGTGCCAGCAGCCCAATAGGGACAGGGGCCGATACGCAGTATTTT
TRBD2,.,TRBJ2-4,TRBV4-2,CASSQLTSGGGEQYF,TGTGCCAGCAGCCAATTGACTAGCGGAGGGGGTGAGCAGTACTTC
TRBD2,.,TRBJ2-1,TRBV15,CATRLSGDNEQFF,TGTGCCACCCGTTTGAGCGGGGACAATGAGCAGTTCTTC
TRBD2,few,TRBJ2-5,TRBV20-1,CSARALAEETQYF,TGCAGTGCTAGAGCGCTAGCGGAAGAGACCCAGTACTTC
.,few,TRBJ1-2,TRBV27,CASQGPDYGYTF,TGTGCCAGCCAGGGTCCCGACTATGGCTACACCTTC
.,.,TRBJ2-7,TRBV5-6,CASSSRVSSYNEQYF,TGTGCCAGCAGCTCCCGGGTTAGCTCCTACAATGAGCAGTACTTC
.,few,TRBJ2-5,TRBV27,CASSPPGRNVGETQYF,TGTGCCAGCAGTCCGCCGGGACGAAATGTAGGAGAGACCCAGTACTTC
.,.,TRBJ2-1,TRBV4-1,CASSQLQGLSNEQFF,TGCGCCAGCAGCCAACTACAGGGCCTCTCCAATGAGCAGTTCTTC
TRBD2,.,TRBJ2-5,TRBV20-1,CSAPLAGSQETQYF,TGCAGTGCTCCTCTAGCGGGATCCCAAGAGACCCAGTACTTC
.,few,TRBJ2-5,TRBV5-1,CASSGQSQETQYF,TGCGCCAGCAGTGGACAGTCGCAAGAGACCCAGTACTTC
.,.,TRBJ2-5,TRBV11-3,CASSSPRGTQYF,TGTGCCAGCAGCTCCCCACGGGGGACCCAGTACTTC
.,once,TRBJ2-3,TRBV20-1,CSAPPPLTDTQYF,TGCAGTGCTCCTCCTCCATTGACAGATACGCAGTATTTT
.,.,TRBJ2-1,TRBV18,CASSQITGPGGNEQFF,TGTGCCAGCTCCCAAATAACCGGGCCAGGGGGGAATGAGCAGTTCTTC
.,.,TRBJ2-4,TRBV11-2,CASSLEPLNIQYF,TGTGCCAGCAGCCTCGAGCCATTAAACATTCAGTACTTC
TRBD1,.,TRBJ2-7,TRBV7-6,CASSPSQDRGIEQYF,TGTGCCAGCAGCCCCAGTCAGGACAGGGGAATCGAGCAGTACTTC
.,.,TRBJ1-1,TRBV5-1,CASSLKEGTSAFF,TGCGCCAGCAGCTTAAAGGAGGGGACTTCTGCTTTCTTT
.,.,TRBJ2-3,TRBV3-1,CASSQGRRGKQYF,TGTGCCAGCAGCCAAGGAAGGAGGGGCAAGCAGTATTTT
TRBD1,.,TRBJ2-4,TRBV20-1,CSAPRQGSAKNIQYF,TGCAGTGCCCCCAGACAGGGTTCCGCCAAAAACATTCAGTACTTC